The 32 T cell receptor beta chains in this list originate from one sample, sequenced in a study of cytomegalovirus exposure and HLA in healthy donors. Generated by immunoSEQ multiplex PCR, the TCRdb table keeps only in-frame clones and is missing some. The sample lists fewer than 200,000 clones, around 85% occurring once. The sequencing input was PBMCs. These receptors originate from a man between 18 and 29 years old in good health and CMV-seropositive.

The V gene is TRBV6-1, the J gene TRBJ1-2; possible D gene TRBD1, 6 bases. The CDR3 consists of 15 residues. With 2 bases removed from V and 5 bases from J, the gap between germline ends came to 15 bases. Germline V gives CDR1 MNHNS, CDR2 SASEGT. The CDR3 region is CASSEMWTDQYGYTF. DNA of the CDR3: TGTGCCAGCAGTGAAATGTGGACAGACCAATATGGCTACACCTTC.

CDR3 loop: CASSPEQVPNEQFF. The CDR3, as DNA: TGTGCCAGCAGTCCCGAACAGGTGCCCAATGAGCAGTTCTTC. This chain uses TRBV6-5 with TRBJ2-1, with TRBD1 as a possible D gene (5 bases). The CDR3 runs to 14 residues. The V gene's germline CDR1 is MNHEY and CDR2 SVGAGI. V was cut by 5 bases and J by 6 bases, with 14 bases left in between.

The CDR3 sequence: CASSPGGSGSDNEQFF. The CDR3 DNA is TGTGCCAGCAGCCCGGGTGGTAGCGGGAGTGACAATGAGCAGTTCTTC. V usage is TRBV7-2 and J usage is TRBJ2-1; TRBD2 aligns across 9 bases. Looked up from germline, CDR1 is SGHTA and CDR2 is FQGNSA. The CDR3 consists of 16 residues. V shed 5 bases and J 5 bases; nucleotides not matched to a gene: 10.

The chain couples TRBV28 to TRBJ1-5; TRBD1 agrees at 7 bases. This CDR3 region has 20 residues. Germline V CDR1 and CDR2: MDHEN, SYDVKM. V shed 5 bases, J shed 2 bases, and the junction held 21 bases outside the gene matches. The CDR3: CASSEYLTPQGIDGNQPQHF. CDR3 coding DNA: TGTGCCAGCAGTGAATACCTTACCCCACAGGGGATAGATGGCAATCAGCCCCAGCATTTT. The full variable domain, completed using reference TRBV28 and TRBJ1-5, is DVKVTQSSRYLVKRTGEKVFLECVQDMDHENMFWYRQDPGLGLRLIYFSYDVKMKEKGDIPEGYSVSREKKERFSLILESASTNQTSMYLCASSEYLTPQGIDGNQPQHFGDGTRLSIL.

The J gene is TRBJ2-7, the V gene TRBV4-1; 9 bases fit TRBD1. The CDR3 runs to 19 residues. Per the germline V gene, CDR1 is MGHRA and CDR2 is YSYEKL. V shed 0 bases and J 2 bases; nucleotides not matched to a gene: 14. The CDR3 reads CASSQDPPPGTGPPYEQYF. The DNA of the CDR3 is TGCGCCAGCAGCCAAGATCCCCCCCCCGGGACAGGGCCCCCCTACGAGCAGTACTTC.

V usage is TRBV5-4 and J usage is TRBJ1-1, with a weak D call TRBD1 (6 bases). Deletions cut 0 bases from V and 6 bases from J, with 15 bases between. This CDR3 has 15 residues. Germline assignment: CDR1 SGHNT and CDR2 YYREEE (reference sequence). CDR3 residues: CASSLVGAGVAEAFF. The CDR3 coding sequence is TGTGCCAGCAGCTTGGTGGGGGCCGGGGTAGCTGAAGCTTTCTTT.

This chain uses TRBV5-1 with TRBJ2-7, with 9 positions matching TRBD1. V gave up 4 bases and J gave up 0 bases; unmatched junction bases: 5. Germline CDR1 is SGHRS and CDR2 is YFSETQ. The CDR3 is 15 residues long. The CDR3, as DNA: TGCGCCAGCAGCCCGAAGGGACAGGGCTCCTACGAGCAGTACTTC. Its protein is CASSPKGQGSYEQYF.

The rearrangement uses TRBV7-6 and TRBJ2-7, with a possible D match to TRBD2 (6 bases). The CDR3 runs to 15 residues. Trimming pared 1 base from V and 2 bases from J, leaving 12 bases between. The germline CDR1 and CDR2 sequences are SGHVS and FNYEAQ. The CDR3 protein is CASSLGPGGTYEQYF. CDR3 bases: TGTGCCAGCAGCTTAGGACCCGGGGGAACCTACGAGCAGTACTTC.

The chain carries TRBV29-1 and TRBJ2-3; a weak D match, TRBD1 (5 bases). The CDR3 spans 15 residues. V dropped 1 base and J dropped 3 bases, with 14 bases sitting between them. The germline CDR1 and CDR2 sequences are SQVTM and ANQGSEA. The CDR3 loop reads CSVEGDSRGTDTQYF. The CDR3, as DNA: TGCAGCGTTGAAGGAGACTCTAGGGGAACAGATACGCAGTATTTT.

The V and J genes are TRBV28 and TRBJ2-7; no firm D call. Germline lookup yields CDR1 MDHEN and CDR2 SYDVKM. The CDR3 is 13 amino acids. V shed 7 bases and J shed 5 bases, with 15 bases lying between them. This CDR3 reads CASTQARVDEQYF. DNA for the CDR3: TGTGCCAGCACCCAAGCCCGGGTCGACGAGCAGTACTTC.

The chain links TRBV5-1 to TRBJ2-7, with D tentatively TRBD1 (7 bases). The CDR3 loop spans 15 amino acids. The ends were cut back, 3 bases at V and 2 bases at J, with 15 bases in the middle. The V gene's germline CDR1 is SGHRS and CDR2 YFSETQ. The CDR3 DNA reads as TGCGCCAGCAGCTCCGGGGGACAGAGCACCTACGAGCAGTACTTC. Its protein is CASSSGGQSTYEQYF.

The chain uses TRBV19 and TRBJ1-2; a weak D match, TRBD1 (6 bases). There are 14 residues in the CDR3. Germline loops: CDR1 LNHDA, CDR2 SQIVND (reference sequence). V was shortened by 7 bases and J by 3 bases, with 15 bases between the two germline ends. This CDR3 reads CASTKAAGDYGYTF. DNA for the CDR3: TGTGCCAGTACAAAGGCGGCAGGGGACTATGGCTACACCTTC. The full variable domain, rest sourced from reference TRBV19 and TRBJ1-2, is DGGITQSPKYLFRKEGQNVTLSCEQNLNHDAMYWYRQDPGQGLRLIYYSQIVNDFQKGDIAEGYSVSREKKESFPLTVTSAQKNPTAFYLCASTKAAGDYGYTFGSGTRLTVV.

This chain links TRBV6-1 with TRBJ1-5; D might be TRBD1 (5 bases). The CDR3 has 14 amino acids. Trimming pared 4 bases from V and 6 bases from J, leaving 13 bases between. CDR1 and CDR2 from the germline V gene are MNHNS and SASEGT. The CDR3 DNA reads TGTGCCAGCAGTGTGGCCGGGAGGGGTCAGCCCCAGCATTTT. Translating it yields CASSVAGRGQPQHF.

The rearrangement uses TRBV27 and TRBJ2-7; D might be TRBD2 (5 bases). V lost 3 bases, J lost 2 bases, and 14 bases lay in between. Germline CDR1 MNHEY, CDR2 SMNVEV (reference sequence). The CDR3 runs to 15 residues. The CDR3 bases are TGTGCCAGCAGTTTTGGAGGATTCGGTGCCTACGAGCAGTACTTC. It specifies CASSFGGFGAYEQYF.

This clone appeared once. The V gene is TRBV9, the J gene TRBJ2-2; no reliable D call. The CDR3 extends over 15 amino acids. Germline values: CDR1 SGDLS, CDR2 YYNGEE. V lost 0 bases and J 7 bases, leaving 13 bases between the germline ends. The CDR3 DNA is TGTGCCAGCAGCGTAGGGAGCCAGTTCATCGGGGAGCTGTTTTTT. It specifies CASSVGSQFIGELFF.

The chain has TRBV5-1 and TRBJ1-1, with 7 bases that match TRBD1. CDR1 is SGHRS and CDR2 is YFSETQ in the germline V gene. The length of the CDR3 is 14 residues. The V segment lost 5 bases and the J segment 6 bases; nucleotides outside the gene matches: 10. The CDR3 sequence is CASRQTGLTAEAFF. DNA of the CDR3: TGCGCCAGCAGGCAGACAGGGCTGACGGCTGAAGCTTTCTTT. The entire variable domain, with the rest obtained from reference TRBV5-1 and TRBJ1-1, is as follows: KAGVTQTPRYLIKTRGQQVTLSCSPISGHRSVSWYQQTPGQGLQFLFEYFSETQRNKGNFPGRFSGRQFSNSRSEMNVSTLELGDSALYLCASRQTGLTAEAFFGQGTRLTVV.

The rearrangement joins TRBV5-1 to TRBJ1-1, with 8 positions matching TRBD1. Losses at the gene ends were 5 bases for V and 1 base for J; bases not matched to a gene: 4. Germline V CDR1 and CDR2: SGHRS, YFSETQ. The CDR3 covers 14 residues. The CDR3 sequence is CASRSQGANTEAFF. Written as DNA, the CDR3 is TGCGCCAGCAGATCTCAGGGGGCGAACACTGAAGCTTTCTTT.

The chain has TRBV7-9 and TRBJ2-2; 8 bases map to TRBD2. Germline V lookup: CDR1 SEHNR, CDR2 FQNEAQ (reference sequence). The junction had 10 bases not matched to a gene; V was cut back by 6 bases and J by 4 bases. The CDR3 consists of 16 residues. As DNA, the CDR3 is TGTGCCAGCAGGCTCCGGGGGGGACGTGGCACCGGGGAGCTGTTTTTT. Translation gives CASRLRGGRGTGELFF.

This clone came up once. The rearrangement joins TRBV11-3 to TRBJ2-7; possible D gene TRBD1, 6 bases. The CDR3 loop spans 14 amino acids. Germline V gene lookup returns CDR1 SGHNT and CDR2 YENEEA. Trimming pared 4 bases from V and 3 bases from J, leaving 13 bases between. The CDR3 nucleotides are TGTGCCAGCAGCTCTGGACAGATTTACTACGAGCAGTACTTC. It translates to CASSSGQIYYEQYF.

This clone was found a few times. The rearrangement links TRBV7-9 to TRBJ1-6, with a possible D match to TRBD1 (5 bases). CDR1 SEHNR and CDR2 FQNEAQ come from the germline V gene (reference sequence). The CDR3 is made up of 14 amino acids. The ends were cut back, 1 base at V and 7 bases at J, with 8 bases in the middle. CDR3 amino acids: CASSLGSGNSPLHF. In nucleotides, the CDR3 is TGTGCCAGCAGCTTAGGTTCAGGGAATTCACCCCTCCACTTT.

This chain uses TRBV6-1 with TRBJ1-3; TRBD1 might be the D (5 bases). Germline lookup yields CDR1 MNHNS and CDR2 SASEGT. This CDR3 comprises 13 residues. V lost 7 bases and J lost 3, with 10 bases in between. This CDR3 is CASTTGYGNTIYF. The CDR3 DNA reads TGTGCCAGCACCACAGGATATGGAAACACCATATATTTT.

This chain uses TRBV5-4 with TRBJ2-7; D may be TRBD1 (6 bases). Trimming stripped 3 bases from V and 9 bases from J, with 13 bases between. The germline V gene has CDR1 SGHNT and CDR2 YYREEE (reference sequence). This CDR3 has 12 amino acids. This chain's CDR3 is CASSYPGETQYF. Written as DNA, the CDR3 is TGTGCCAGCAGCTACCCAGGGGAAACGCAGTACTTC. Filled out from reference TRBV5-4 and TRBJ2-7, the complete variable domain reads ETGVTQSPTHLIKTRGQQVTLRCSSQSGHNTVSWYQQALGQGPQFIFQYYREEENGRGNFPPRFSGLQFPNYSSELNVNALELDDSALYLCASSYPGETQYFGPGTRLTVT.

The chain couples TRBV30 to TRBJ1-6; no reliable D call. Per germline, CDR1 GTSNPN and CDR2 SVGIG (reference sequence). V lost 5 bases and J lost 6, with 17 bases in between. This CDR3 spans 15 amino acids. The CDR3 nucleotides read TGTGCCTGGGCTAGTCCCGGGTTCGCTAATTCACCCCTCCACTTT. This translates into CAWASPGFANSPLHF. Supplemented by reference TRBV30 and TRBJ1-6, the full variable domain reads SQTIHQWPATLVQPVGSPLSLECTVEGTSNPNLYWYRQAAGRGLQLLFYSVGIGQISSEVPQNLSASRPQDRQFILSSKKLLLSDSGFYLCAWASPGFANSPLHFGNGTRLTVT.

The table lists this clone with a count of one. The chain employs TRBV15 and TRBJ1-1; a weak D match, TRBD1 (5 bases). Germline assignment: CDR1 LNHNV and CDR2 YYDKDF (reference sequence). The V and J ends lost 0 bases and 3 bases respectively, with 8 bases between them. The length of the CDR3 is 14 residues. Here the CDR3 DNA reads TGTGCCACCAGCAGAGAGCCGGGGGACACTGAAGCTTTCTTT. It is translated as CATSREPGDTEAFF.

The CDR3 here is CASSVGGVGTDTQYF. In DNA form, the CDR3 reads TGTGCCAGCAGCGTAGGGGGGGTTGGCACAGATACGCAGTATTTT. The chain couples TRBV9 to TRBJ2-3; the D gene is possibly TRBD2 (6 bases). Trimming removed 0 bases at V and 1 base at J, with 9 bases between. The CDR3 is made up of 15 amino acids. Looked up from germline, CDR1 is SGDLS and CDR2 is YYNGEE.

This chain uses TRBV6-1 with TRBJ2-1; D is uncertain. V was cut by 4 bases and J by 9 bases, with 13 bases left in between. CDR3 length: 13 amino acids. CDR1 is MNHNS, CDR2 SASEGT, per germline. Here the CDR3 DNA reads TGTGCCAGCAGTGTTCCTGCTGGCGGTGAGCAGTTCTTC. Its translation is CASSVPAGGEQFF.

This chain links TRBV7-2 with TRBJ2-1, with TRBD2 matching 8 bases. The CDR3 consists of 14 residues. CDR1 SGHTA and CDR2 FQGNSA come from the germline V gene. V shed 5 bases, J shed 4 bases, and the junction held 4 bases outside the gene matches. The CDR3 is CASSRAGGYNEQFF. CDR3 coding DNA: TGTGCCAGCAGCCGGGCGGGAGGATACAATGAGCAGTTCTTC.

Only a few counts were recorded for this clone. J is TRBJ2-3 and V is TRBV6-4, with D maybe TRBD2 (7 bases). The germline gives CDR1 MRHNA, CDR2 SNTAGT. The germline V and J ends were trimmed by 2 bases and 2 bases, with 8 bases remaining between them. The CDR3 runs 14 residues. In nucleotides, the CDR3 is TGTGCCAGCAGTGACGGGGGGGCCACAGATACGCAGTATTTT. Translation: CASSDGGATDTQYF.

The chain uses TRBV19 and TRBJ2-7, with a possible D match to TRBD1 (6 bases). CDR3 size: 15 residues. Germline V gene lookup returns CDR1 LNHDA and CDR2 SQIVND (reference sequence). V was clipped by 5 bases and J by 3 bases, with 17 bases between them. CDR3 loop: CASSPQGKASYEQYF. Written as DNA, the CDR3 is TGTGCCAGTAGTCCACAGGGCAAGGCTAGCTACGAGCAGTACTTC.

The rearrangement uses TRBV29-1 and TRBJ2-3, with TRBD1 identical over 12 bases. Germline V gene data show CDR1 as SQVTM and CDR2 as ANQGSEA. The CDR3 totals 14 residues. Trimming at V came to 4 bases and at J to 4 bases, leaving 3 bases not matched to a gene. The CDR3 sequence: CSVVGTGGSDTQYF. CDR3 sequence (DNA): TGCAGCGTTGTGGGGACAGGGGGCTCAGATACGCAGTATTTT.

This rearrangement joins TRBV9 to TRBJ1-2; 9 bases are a match to TRBD1. V gave up 0 bases and J gave up 2 bases; unmatched junction bases: 8. This CDR3 comprises 17 residues. Germline V CDR1 and CDR2: SGDLS, YYNGEE. Here the CDR3 DNA reads TGTGCCAGCAGCGTAGAAGGCTGGACAGGGGAGAACTATGGCTACACCTTC. Translation: CASSVEGWTGENYGYTF.

The rearrangement joins TRBV4-1 to TRBJ1-4; weak D call: TRBD1 (5 bases). This CDR3 spans 18 amino acids. CDR1 is MGHRA, CDR2 YSYEKL, per germline. The germline V and J ends were trimmed by 0 bases and 10 bases, with 24 bases remaining between them. CDR3 coding DNA: TGCGCCAGCAGCCAAGAGTCTATAAGTGCAGGGTGGATTGGAAAACTGTTTTTT. Translation gives CASSQESISAGWIGKLFF.